These 29 T cell receptor beta chains were all obtained from the same sample, sequenced in a study of blood T cell repertoires in COVID-19. Repertoires were generated with immunoSEQ multiplex PCR, while TCRdb's copy carries only in-frame clones and drops some. The sample lists fewer than 250,000 clones; about four fifths were seen once. Specimen: peripheral blood. The receptors shown here come from a woman aged 70 to 79 with acute or convalescent COVID-19.

The chain couples TRBV7-8 to TRBJ2-3; possible D gene TRBD2, 6 bases. This CDR3 region has 14 residues. Trimming shortened V by 5 bases and J by 2 bases, and 11 bases separated the two germline ends. From germline, CDR1 is SGHVS and CDR2 FQNEAQ. The CDR3, as DNA: TGTGCCAGCAGCCGGACTATTAACACAGATACGCAGTATTTT. This sequence encodes CASSRTINTDTQYF.

This clone was recorded a few times. V gene TRBV7-2 combines with J gene TRBJ2-1, with D unresolved. Trimming cost V 1 base and J 6 bases, with 7 bases left between them. Looked up from germline, CDR1 is SGHTA and CDR2 is FQGNSA. The CDR3 totals 13 residues. This CDR3 is CASSLELVNEQFF. In nucleotides, the CDR3 is TGTGCCAGCAGCTTAGAGCTAGTCAATGAGCAGTTCTTC.

This clone was found a few times. This chain uses TRBV20-1 with TRBJ1-5; D is undetermined. Trimming took 3 bases from V and 5 from J, leaving 17 bases between them. The germline V gene has CDR1 DFQATT and CDR2 SNEGSKA (reference sequence). This CDR3 has 15 amino acids. The DNA of the CDR3 is TGCAGTGCTAGTGGGCTTGGACGGGATGATCAGCCCCAGCATTTT. Amino acids: CSASGLGRDDQPQHF.

This clone was seen a few times. The chain employs TRBV12-3 or TRBV12-4 and TRBJ2-7; D is unresolved. Trimming stripped 4 bases from V and 0 bases from J, with 4 bases between. This CDR3 is 12 amino acids long. Here the CDR3 reads CASSSISYEQYF. CDR3 coding DNA: TGTGCCAGCAGTTCCATCTCCTACGAGCAGTACTTC.

This chain uses TRBV7-2 with TRBJ1-6, with TRBD1 matching 8 bases. V was clipped by 5 bases and J by 4 bases; unmatched bases: 1. The CDR3 runs to 14 residues. Germline V gene lookup returns CDR1 SGHTA and CDR2 FQGNSA. In DNA form, the CDR3 reads TGTGCCAGCAGCCGGGACAGGTATAATTCACCCCTCCACTTT. Amino acid sequence: CASSRDRYNSPLHF.

The chain recombines TRBV3-1 (or the pseudogene TRBV3-2) with TRBJ1-1; TRBD1 matches at 7 bases. The germline V gene has CDR1 LGHDT and CDR2 YNNKEL (reference sequence). V was clipped by 4 bases and J by 1 base; unmatched bases: 3. The CDR3 is 14 residues long. The CDR3 loop reads CASSPWTGNTEAFF. CDR3 bases: TGTGCCAGCAGCCCTTGGACAGGGAACACTGAAGCTTTCTTT.

This clone appeared a few times. This chain joins TRBV27 and TRBJ2-5; TRBD1 might be the D (5 bases). The CDR3 is 14 residues long. Per germline, CDR1 MNHEY and CDR2 SMNVEV (reference sequence). Trimming shortened V by 1 base and J by 5 bases, and 11 bases separated the two germline ends. As DNA, the CDR3 is TGTGCCAGCAGTTTATTGGGGCTCGGGGAGACCCAGTACTTC. Its protein product is CASSLLGLGETQYF.

As concerns this clone: A read error may explain this, as a much larger clone is one base away. CDR3 sequence (DNA): TGTGCCAGCACCGTTAGCAATCAGCCCCAGCATTTT. Translated: CASTVSNQPQHF. The V gene is TRBV27, the J gene TRBJ1-5, with D hard to call. The V gene lost 7 bases and the J gene lost 0 bases, with 4 bases spanning the gap. Germline-derived CDR1 and CDR2 are MNHEY and SMNVEV (reference sequence). The CDR3 is 12 amino acids.

The chain carries TRBV27 and TRBJ1-6; 7 nucleotides agree with TRBD1. CDR1 and CDR2 (germline): MNHEY, SMNVEV (reference sequence). This CDR3 is 16 amino acids long. Losses at the gene ends were 6 bases for V and 2 bases for J; bases not matched to a gene: 7. The CDR3 region has the DNA TGTGCCAGCAGCCGTACGACAGGGACCTATAATTCACCCCTCCACTTT. Translating gives CASSRTTGTYNSPLHF.

The chain is built from TRBV7-2 and TRBJ1-2; 7 bases match TRBD1. Looked up from germline, CDR1 is SGHTA and CDR2 is FQGNSA. V shed 3 bases and J 8 bases; nucleotides not matched to a gene: 6. The CDR3 is 13 residues long. The CDR3 bases are TGTGCCAGCAGCTTTTTGGACAGGTTCGGCTACACCTTC. Translating gives CASSFLDRFGYTF.

The rearrangement links TRBV25-1 to TRBJ1-1; maybe TRBD1 (6 bases). Germline CDR1 MGHDK, CDR2 SYGVNS. CDR3 length equals 14 residues. V lost 1 base, J lost 9 bases, and 15 bases lay in between. In nucleotides, the CDR3 is TGTGCCAGCAGTGAATCGACAGGATACTTGAAAGCTTTCTTT. The encoded protein is CASSESTGYLKAFF.

The V call is TRBV5-4, the J call TRBJ2-4, with D hard to call. Germline V lookup: CDR1 SGHNT, CDR2 YYREEE (reference sequence). The germline V and J ends were trimmed by 1 base and 7 bases, with 12 bases remaining between them. There are 14 residues in the CDR3. CDR3 bases: TGTGCCAGCAGCTTGCCGGGTCAGCCCAACATTCAGTACTTC. Its translation: CASSLPGQPNIQYF.

Only a few counts were recorded for this clone. The J gene is TRBJ1-2, the V gene TRBV6-4, with TRBD1 matching 12 bases. Germline V lookup: CDR1 MRHNA, CDR2 SNTAGT. J was trimmed by 4 bases and V by 4 bases; bases with no gene match: 1. CDR3 length: 14 amino acids. The CDR3 protein is CASSVGQGAYGYTF. CDR3 sequence (DNA): TGTGCCAGCAGTGTGGGACAGGGGGCCTATGGCTACACCTTC.

This clone was observed a single time. Other DNA variants within this sample encode the same CDR3. V and J are TRBV9 and TRBJ1-6, with TRBD1 identical over 7 bases. The germline V gene has CDR1 SGDLS and CDR2 YYNGEE. The CDR3 sequence is 15 residues long. V trimming: 2 bases; J trimming: 5 bases; junction bases outside the gene matches: 4. DNA for the CDR3: TGTGCCAGCAGCGTGGGGACAGTCAATAATTCACCCCTCCACTTT. This codes for CASSVGTVNNSPLHF.

The chain employs TRBV19 and TRBJ1-5; TRBD1 matches 10 bases. Germline values: CDR1 LNHDA, CDR2 SQIVND (reference sequence). V trimming: 2 bases; J trimming: 5 bases; junction bases outside the gene matches: 6. The CDR3 consists of 16 residues. CDR3 DNA sequence: TGTGCCAGTAGTATAACATGGGACAGGGGTTATCAGCCCCAGCATTTT. Encoded protein: CASSITWDRGYQPQHF.

The V gene is TRBV2, the J gene TRBJ1-1, with D perhaps matching TRBD1 (6 bases). CDR3 length: 12 amino acids. Germline CDR1 and CDR2: SNHLY and FYNNEI. V lost 3 bases and J 11 bases, leaving 13 bases between the germline ends. The CDR3 is CASSDQGGVAFF. CDR3 nucleotide sequence: TGTGCCAGCAGTGATCAAGGGGGGGTGGCTTTCTTT.

The rearrangement uses TRBV6-6 and TRBJ1-1; D perhaps matches TRBD1 (6 bases). Germline-derived CDR1 and CDR2 are MNHNY and SVGAGI (reference sequence). The CDR3 loop spans 13 amino acids. Deletions cut 2 bases from V and 4 bases from J, with 8 bases between. The CDR3 protein is CASSYAGATEAFF. The CDR3 nucleotides are TGTGCCAGCAGTTACGCAGGGGCCACTGAAGCTTTCTTT.

The rearrangement joins TRBV6-5 to TRBJ1-1; no firm D call. Germline CDR1 and CDR2: MNHEY and SVGAGI. V was pared by 5 bases and J by 4 bases, with 11 bases between. The CDR3 has 13 amino acids. CDR3 DNA sequence: TGTGCCAGCAGTACGGGTTCGGTCACTGAAGCTTTCTTT. Its protein is CASSTGSVTEAFF.

The chain has TRBV11-3 and TRBJ2-1; 9 bases match TRBD2. Germline V gene data show CDR1 as SGHNT and CDR2 as YENEEA. CDR3 length equals 20 residues. The trim removed 0 bases at V and 6 bases at J, leaving 18 bases unmatched. The chain's CDR3 is CASSLDRRGGPVTLVNEQFF. The CDR3 DNA reads as TGTGCCAGCAGCTTAGATAGGCGGGGGGGCCCGGTAACCCTCGTCAATGAGCAGTTCTTC.

V gene TRBV6-5 combines with J gene TRBJ2-5; 7 bases agree with TRBD2. Germline V gene sequence: CDR1 MNHEY, CDR2 SVGAGI. CDR3 size: 14 residues. V trimming: 2 bases; J trimming: 2 bases; junction bases outside the gene matches: 2. Here the CDR3 DNA reads TGTGCCAGCAGTTACGGAGCGGGGCAAGAGACCCAGTACTTC. Translating it yields CASSYGAGQETQYF.

The chain has TRBV6-6 and TRBJ2-7; 10 bases map to TRBD1. The CDR3 sequence is 15 residues long. V lost 6 bases to trimming and J lost 5 bases; unmatched junction nucleotides: 10. Germline-derived CDR1 and CDR2 are MNHNY and SVGAGI (reference sequence). CDR3 nucleotides: TGTGCCAGCAGATTGGGACAGGGGAATGTACACGAGCAGTACTTC. This gives the protein CASRLGQGNVHEQYF.

This clone occurred once. CDR3 nucleotide sequence: TGCGCCAGCGGCTCGGGACAGACAAATGAAAAACTGTTTTTT. Its translation is CASGSGQTNEKLFF. The rearrangement joins TRBV5-1 to TRBJ1-4, with 7 bases identical to TRBD1. Germline V lookup: CDR1 SGHRS, CDR2 YFSETQ. J lost 5 bases, V lost 7 bases, and 8 bases had no gene match. This CDR3 spans 14 amino acids.

This chain connects TRBV28 to TRBJ2-5, with 8 positions matching TRBD1. The ends lost 6 bases at V and 3 bases at J; junction bases unmatched: 18. This CDR3 is built from 18 residues. Germline V CDR1 and CDR2: MDHEN, SYDVKM. The CDR3 sequence is CASSSIQYPWTGKETQYF. The CDR3 nucleotides are TGTGCCAGCAGCTCGATCCAATACCCCTGGACAGGGAAAGAGACCCAGTACTTC.

V and J are TRBV19 and TRBJ2-2; tentative D call: TRBD1 (6 bases). The germline V gene encodes CDR1 LNHDA and CDR2 SQIVND (reference sequence). V gave up 3 bases and J gave up 0 bases, with 14 bases separating them. The CDR3 length is 17 residues. CDR3 bases: TGTGCCAGTAGTATCCCCCGGACAGCCGCGAACACCGGGGAGCTGTTTTTT. It specifies CASSIPRTAANTGELFF. Full variable domain (outside the CDR3, taken from reference TRBV19 and TRBJ2-2): DGGITQSPKYLFRKEGQNVTLSCEQNLNHDAMYWYRQDPGQGLRLIYYSQIVNDFQKGDIAEGYSVSREKKESFPLTVTSAQKNPTAFYLCASSIPRTAANTGELFFGEGSRLTVL.

The rearrangement joins TRBV4-1 to TRBJ2-5; 10 bases align to TRBD2. The CDR3 loop spans 15 amino acids. CDR1 is MGHRA, CDR2 YSYEKL, per germline. J lost 5 bases, V lost 7 bases, and 10 bases had no gene match. CDR3: CASTPRAGGLETQYF. CDR3 sequence (DNA): TGCGCCAGCACGCCCCGAGCGGGGGGGCTTGAGACCCAGTACTTC.

The chain uses TRBV11-2 and TRBJ1-3; unclear D gene. This CDR3 region has 15 residues. Trimming stripped 2 bases from V and 0 bases from J, with 8 bases between. CDR1 is SGHAT, CDR2 FQNNGV, per germline. CDR3: CASSLNRFSGNTIYF. In DNA, the CDR3 is TGTGCCAGCAGCTTAAACAGATTCTCTGGAAACACCATATATTTT.

This clone was found once. The chain recombines TRBV6-2 or TRBV6-3 with TRBJ2-1, with D perhaps TRBD2 (5 bases). The germline V gene has CDR1 MNHEY and CDR2 SVGEGT. The CDR3 is made up of 14 amino acids. Trimming took off 2 bases at V and 9 bases at J, with 14 bases between the two ends. Here the CDR3 reads CASSYRASSAEQFF. The CDR3 DNA follows: TGTGCCAGCAGTTACCGGGCTAGCAGCGCTGAGCAGTTCTTC.

This rearrangement joins TRBV11-2 to TRBJ2-2; 11 bases match TRBD1. With 8 bases clipped from V and 3 bases from J, the junction kept 5 bases outside the gene matches. The CDR3 covers 15 residues. Germline V lookup: CDR1 SGHAT, CDR2 FQNNGV. The CDR3 DNA reads TGTGCCAGCGTGGACAGGGGGCTCGACACCGGGGAGCTGTTTTTT. Protein: CASVDRGLDTGELFF.

The genes are TRBV9 and TRBJ2-7; 10 bases agree with TRBD2. The CDR3 spans 15 residues. The ends lost 0 bases at V and 4 bases at J; junction bases unmatched: 4. CDR1 and CDR2 from the germline V gene are SGDLS and YYNGEE. The CDR3 DNA reads TGTGCCAGCAGCGTAGGTCCTAGCGGGGGTTACGAGCAGTACTTC. As protein: CASSVGPSGGYEQYF.